This T cell receptor beta chain emerged from a study of spatial heterogeneity in lung cancer (dated by TCRdb to between 2019 and 2020). In the study overall: Beta-chain transcripts were consistently detected in greater numbers than alpha-chain transcripts, which likely reflected higher beta-chain transcript abundance. In the raw uncorrected reads, each unique combination of TCR and UMI appeared on average more than ten times. TCR alpha and beta repertoires were quantitatively compared across multiple tumor regions, matched nontumor lung and blood in non-small cell lung cancer. The study linked features of the TCR repertoire to counts of nonsynonymous mutations, which were determined by whole-exome sequencing of tumor tissue. At surgery, both alpha and beta chains were TCR-sequenced in around 240 tumor regions, fewer than 80 matched nontumor lung samples and a few dozen PBMC samples. What the authors observed across the whole study: Ubiquitous expanded tumor TCRs were found in blood more often at tumor resection than at routine follow-up. Confirming at a functional level the hypothesis that regional TCRs recognize regional mutations was considered to require additional single-cell paired TCR alpha and beta sequencing.

V is cut by 1 base and J by 2 bases, and the space between the germline ends is 6 bases. Reading the germline V gene gives CDR1 MNHNS and CDR2 SASEGT. The CDR3 runs 13 amino acids, cysteine and phenylalanine included. The CDR3 DNA has 39 bases and is translated from base 1. Taken with the paper, the label for time point translates to: sample taken at primary tumor resection. Donors were about 70 patients with early-stage, untreated non-small cell lung cancer from the lung TRACERx cohort. Without any cell sorting, TCR sequencing was performed on whole RNA extracted either from tumor and nontumor lung tissue or from cryopreserved PBMC samples. Only patients for whom sufficient RNA was available from at least two tumor regions were selected for TCR sequencing. The method was 5' RACE. The run used a NextSeq 500. To allow correction of PCR and sequencing errors, the TCR library protocol tagged every TCR cDNA molecule with a unique molecular identifier. As for the original processing: Decombinator tools were used for TCR identification, UMI-based error correction and CDR3 extraction. Expanded TCRs were defined as those above a frequency of 2 per 1,000, corresponding to the top 1% of the tumor frequency distribution. Renyi diversity was computed with the R vegan package after each repertoire had been subsampled 100 times to 5,000 TCRs. CDR3 similarity networks were built from amino acid triplet string-kernel similarity, with CDR3s being connected when pairwise similarity was above 0.82. TCRdb itself trimmed the public reads at Q25 with fastp, ran MiXCR and retained productive beta chains. Rows with a matching CDR3 protein are joined into one entry that keeps the most common DNA and genes. These V and J calls rely on TCRdb rather than the paper's analysis. This sample holds some 21,000 distinct CDR3 sequences; under 4% were observed only once. The ten biggest clones cover about 28% of the sample.

This clonotype was recorded many times. Its antigen remains undetermined. The record has no base qualities; no much larger clone is one base away. The sequence joins TRBV6-1 to TRBJ2-7, and TRBD1 may be the D gene, going by 5 matching bases. The receptor was isolated from a female donor with early-stage non-small cell lung cancer. The sequencing used PBMCs, collected at surgery. The CDR3 reads CASSEGRAYEQYF. The DNA is as follows: TGTGCCAGCAGTGAAGGCAGGGCCTACGAGCAGTACTTC.